The T cell receptor beta chain under discussion was sequenced for a study of glioma-infiltrating T cells. CDR3 length: 16 amino acids. The germline gives CDR1 MDHEN, CDR2 SYDVKM. The ends were cut back, 6 bases at V and 2 bases at J, with 19 bases in the middle. Using RNA template, CDR3s of TCR alpha and beta were amplified with iRepertoire arm-PCR. Tissue mRNA or PBMC total RNA, roughly 100-400 ng, went into one-step reverse transcription and amplification. From the multiplex PCR reads, TCRdb called clonotypes with MiXCR, one entry per CDR3 protein. The sample lists about 140,000 distinct CDR3 sequences, about two fifths seen once, with over 15% in the top ten.

V usage is TRBV28 and J usage is TRBJ1-2; D is perhaps TRBD1 (6 bases). This clonotype was sampled from a human donor with low-grade glioma or glioblastoma, undergoing nonglioma brain surgery, or in good health (not recorded which). Sequences were obtained from glioma tissue, nonneoplastic brain tissue, or PBMCs (not recorded which). For the CDR3, the DNA is TGTGCCAGCAGCTTCATCAGACCGGACAGCAACTATGGCTACACCTTC. It specifies CASSFIRPDSNYGYTF.